A selection of T cell receptor beta chains follows, all from one sample in a study of T-cell reconstitution after alpha-beta-depleted transplantation in children. TCRdb reprocessed the PCR reads with MiXCR, giving one entry per CDR3 protein. The sample holds a few hundred thousand distinct CDR3 sequences, roughly 23% seen once. This specimen consisted of PBMCs, obtained before TCRalphabeta/CD19-depleted stem cell transplant. The receptors originated from a girl aged 2 to 10 with Fanconi anemia, due to receive a stem cell transplant. Each CDR3 is given with its conserved first and last residue. D genes are given only for firm matches. Part of the rows lack a size; the others show once, few, many or a class for expanded clones.

j_call clone_size d_call cdr3_length v_call cdr3_aa cdr3_nt
TRBJ2-7 . TRBD2 14 TRBV6-2/TRBV6-3 CASSYAGLAVEQYF TGTGCCAGCAGTTACGCGGGACTAGCTGTCGAGCAGTACTTC
TRBJ1-2 . . 13 TRBV29-1 CSATSSEGRGYTF TGCAGCGCCACATCCTCGGAGGGACGTGGCTACACCTTC
TRBJ2-5 . . 14 TRBV28 CASSLGIGAETQYF TGTGCCAGCAGTTTAGGTATCGGAGCGGAGACCCAGTACTTC
TRBJ2-7 . TRBD1 12 TRBV29-1 CSATDRAYEQYF TGCAGCGCCACGGACAGGGCCTACGAGCAGTACTTC
TRBJ2-2 many . 12 TRBV7-6 CASSLAFGELFF TGTGCCAGCAGCTTAGCTTTCGGGGAGCTGTTTTTT
TRBJ2-5 few TRBD1 15 TRBV20-1 CSARHWGQGQETQYF TGCAGTGCTAGACATTGGGGACAGGGCCAAGAGACCCAGTACTTC
TRBJ2-5 . . 12 TRBV29-1 CSVVAGAETQYF TGCAGCGTTGTGGCAGGGGCGGAGACCCAGTACTTC
TRBJ2-7 . TRBD1 14 TRBV29-1 CSVERTGAFYEQYF TGCAGCGTTGAACGGACAGGGGCGTTCTACGAGCAGTACTTC
TRBJ2-1 many . 15 TRBV7-2 CASSYHVAAYNEQFF TGTGCCAGCAGTTACCATGTAGCGGCCTACAATGAGCAGTTCTTC
TRBJ2-5 . . 13 TRBV29-1 CSVGYVVQETQYF TGCAGCGTTGGATACGTTGTACAAGAGACCCAGTACTTC
TRBJ2-7 . . 15 TRBV28 CASSRTWTASYEQYF TGTGCCAGCAGTAGGACCTGGACTGCCTCCTACGAGCAGTACTTC
TRBJ2-2 . . 16 TRBV6-2/TRBV6-3 CASSYYLTANTGELFF TGTGCCAGCAGTTACTATTTGACAGCGAACACCGGGGAGCTGTTTTTT
TRBJ1-4 many . 15 TRBV20-1 CSARAPESRIEKLFF TGCAGTGCGCGTGCCCCCGAAAGTAGGATCGAAAAACTGTTTTTT
TRBJ2-7 . . 16 TRBV13 CASSLGEGVVSYEQYF TGTGCCAGCAGCTTAGGCGAAGGGGTCGTTTCCTACGAGCAGTACTTC
TRBJ1-1 . . 14 TRBV2 CASSGTSGDTEAFF TGTGCCAGCAGCGGCACGTCGGGGGACACTGAAGCTTTCTTT
TRBJ2-3 many TRBD2 16 TRBV4-2 CASSTASGGPAGTQYF TGTGCCAGCAGCACGGCCAGCGGGGGCCCCGCAGGGACGCAGTATTTT
TRBJ2-1 . TRBD2 11 TRBV6-5 CASGGGNEQFF TGTGCCAGCGGGGGGGGCAATGAGCAGTTCTTC
TRBJ2-1 . . 13 TRBV20-1 CSARDLVDNEQFF TGCAGTGCTAGAGATCTGGTAGACAATGAGCAGTTCTTC
TRBJ1-4 many . 13 TRBV10-3 CAISDGDNEKLFF TGTGCCATCAGTGACGGGGATAATGAAAAACTGTTTTTT
TRBJ2-2 many . 13 TRBV6-2/TRBV6-3 CASSPRGGGELFF TGTGCCAGCAGTCCAAGGGGTGGAGGGGAGCTGTTTTTT
TRBJ2-7 few . 12 TRBV25-1 CASSPLGHEQYF TGTGCCAGCAGCCCCCTAGGACACGAGCAGTACTTC
TRBJ2-1 . . 13 TRBV20-1 CSAPEGARKEQFF TGCAGTGCCCCTGAAGGGGCTAGGAAGGAGCAGTTCTTC
TRBJ2-5 . TRBD1 13 TRBV29-1 CSVELDREETQYF TGCAGCGTTGAATTGGACAGGGAAGAGACCCAGTACTTC
TRBJ2-7 . . 14 TRBV29-1 CSVVKGGVAYEQYF TGCAGCGTAGTAAAGGGGGGCGTCGCCTACGAGCAGTACTTC
TRBJ2-7 few TRBD2 14 TRBV12-3/TRBV12-4 CASSFLAGTYEQYF TGTGCCAGCAGTTTCCTAGCGGGAACCTACGAGCAGTACTTC
TRBJ2-1 many TRBD2 15 TRBV12-3/TRBV12-4 CASSLRGRADNEQFF TGTGCCAGCAGTTTAAGAGGGAGGGCGGACAATGAGCAGTTCTTC
TRBJ2-7 many . 14 TRBV7-8 CASSPPQGPYEQYF TGTGCCAGCAGCCCGCCACAGGGCCCCTACGAGCAGTACTTC
TRBJ1-4 . TRBD1 14 TRBV12-3/TRBV12-4 CASSWQTGYEKLFF TGTGCCAGCAGTTGGCAGACAGGGTATGAAAAACTGTTTTTT
TRBJ2-6 . . 15 TRBV20-1 CSAREAGTGANVLTF TGCAGTGCTAGAGAGGCAGGGACGGGGGCCAACGTCCTGACTTTC
TRBJ1-1 . TRBD1 14 TRBV10-1 CASSPTGGWTEAFF TGCGCCAGCAGTCCGACAGGGGGTTGGACTGAAGCTTTCTTT
TRBJ2-1 many TRBD2 16 TRBV7-2 CASSFPGLAAYNEQFF TGTGCCAGCAGCTTCCCGGGACTAGCGGCCTACAATGAGCAGTTCTTC
TRBJ2-7 many TRBD2 14 TRBV7-2 CASRAGGSSYEQYF TGTGCCAGCAGAGCGGGGGGAAGTTCCTACGAGCAGTACTTC
TRBJ1-1 . . 15 TRBV6-5 CASSLQGLMNTEAFF TGTGCCAGCAGTTTACAGGGACTAATGAACACTGAAGCTTTCTTT